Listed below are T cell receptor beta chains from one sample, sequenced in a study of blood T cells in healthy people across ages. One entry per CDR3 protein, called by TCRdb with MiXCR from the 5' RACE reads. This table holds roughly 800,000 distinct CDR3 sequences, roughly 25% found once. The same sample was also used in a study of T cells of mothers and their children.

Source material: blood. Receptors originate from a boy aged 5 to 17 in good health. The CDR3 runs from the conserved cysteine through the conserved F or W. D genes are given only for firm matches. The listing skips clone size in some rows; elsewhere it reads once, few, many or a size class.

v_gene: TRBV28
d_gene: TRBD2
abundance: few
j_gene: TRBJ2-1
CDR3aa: CASSPSVAGSSYNEQFF
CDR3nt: TGTGCCAGCAGTCCCTCCGTAGCGGGCAGCTCCTACAATGAGCAGTTCTTC

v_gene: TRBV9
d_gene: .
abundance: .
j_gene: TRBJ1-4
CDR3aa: CASSSDGPTNEKLFF
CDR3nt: TGTGCCAGCAGCTCGGACGGACCAACTAATGAAAAACTGTTTTTT

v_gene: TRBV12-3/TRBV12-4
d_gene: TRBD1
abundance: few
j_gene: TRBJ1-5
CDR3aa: CASGQGAFNQPQHF
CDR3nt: TGTGCCAGCGGACAGGGGGCTTTTAATCAGCCCCAGCATTTT

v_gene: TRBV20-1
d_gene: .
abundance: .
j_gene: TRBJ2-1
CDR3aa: CSADRLGFNEQFF
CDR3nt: TGCAGTGCTGACAGACTAGGCTTCAATGAGCAGTTCTTC

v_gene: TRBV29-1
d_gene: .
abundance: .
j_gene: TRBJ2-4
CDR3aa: CSVGDNLRNIQYF
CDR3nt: TGCAGCGTGGGGGACAACTTGAGAAACATTCAGTACTTC

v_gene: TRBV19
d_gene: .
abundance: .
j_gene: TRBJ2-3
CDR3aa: CASSFHGDTQYF
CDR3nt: TGTGCCAGTAGTTTCCATGGAGATACGCAGTACTTT

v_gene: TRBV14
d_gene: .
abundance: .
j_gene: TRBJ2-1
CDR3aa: CASSQDALGSYNEQFF
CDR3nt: TGTGCCAGCAGCCAAGATGCCCTAGGCTCCTACAATGAGCAGTTCTTC

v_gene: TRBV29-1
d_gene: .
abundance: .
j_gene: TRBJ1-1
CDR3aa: CSEGTGGEAFF
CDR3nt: TGCAGCGAGGGGACGGGTGGTGAAGCTTTCTTT

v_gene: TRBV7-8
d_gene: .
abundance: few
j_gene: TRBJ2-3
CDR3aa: CASSFIADTQYF
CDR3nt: TGTGCCAGCAGCTTTATAGCAGATACGCAGTATTTT

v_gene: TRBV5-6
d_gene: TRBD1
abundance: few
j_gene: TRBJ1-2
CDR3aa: CASSLGGQFYGYTF
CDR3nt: TGTGCCAGCAGCTTGGGGGGACAGTTCTATGGCTACACCTTC

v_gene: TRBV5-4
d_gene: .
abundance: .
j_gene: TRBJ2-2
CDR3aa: CASSWGLEGKNTGELFF
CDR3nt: TGTGCCAGCAGCTGGGGACTGGAGGGGAAAAACACCGGGGAGCTGTTTTTT

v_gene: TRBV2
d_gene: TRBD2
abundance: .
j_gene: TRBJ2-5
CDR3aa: CASSGVGSGNQETQYF
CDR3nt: TGTGCCAGCAGTGGGGTCGGTAGCGGGAACCAAGAGACCCAGTACTTC

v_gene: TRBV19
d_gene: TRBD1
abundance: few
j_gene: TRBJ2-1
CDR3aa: CASQTGSNEQFF
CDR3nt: TGTGCCAGTCAGACAGGGTCTAATGAGCAGTTCTTC

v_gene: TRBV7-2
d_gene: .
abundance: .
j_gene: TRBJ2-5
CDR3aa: CASSSSSYRRFRETQYF
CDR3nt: TGTGCCAGCAGCTCCAGTAGTTACAGGCGTTTCAGGGAGACCCAGTACTTC

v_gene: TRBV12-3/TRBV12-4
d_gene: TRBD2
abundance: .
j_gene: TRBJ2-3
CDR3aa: CASSLGGGDSTDTQYF
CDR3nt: TGTGCCAGCAGTTTAGGGGGGGGAGACAGCACAGATACGCAGTATTTT

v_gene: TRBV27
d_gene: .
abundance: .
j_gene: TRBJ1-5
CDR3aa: CASGRDQPQHF
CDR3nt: TGTGCCAGCGGCCGGGATCAGCCCCAGCATTTT

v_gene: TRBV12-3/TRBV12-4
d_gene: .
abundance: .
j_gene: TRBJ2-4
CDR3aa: CASSPTGGNIQYF
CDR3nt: TGTGCCAGCAGCCCCACCGGGGGAAACATTCAGTACTTC

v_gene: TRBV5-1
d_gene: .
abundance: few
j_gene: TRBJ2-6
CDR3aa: CASSFADSGANVLTF
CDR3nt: TGCGCCAGCAGCTTTGCCGACTCTGGGGCCAACGTCCTGACTTTC

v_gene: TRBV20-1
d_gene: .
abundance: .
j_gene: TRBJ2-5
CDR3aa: CSAGVRETQYF
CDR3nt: TGCAGTGCAGGGGTACGAGAGACCCAGTACTTC

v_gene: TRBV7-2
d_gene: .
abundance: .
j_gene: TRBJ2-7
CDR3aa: CASSPVRALSYEQYF
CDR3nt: TGTGCCAGCAGCCCGGTCCGGGCCCTCTCCTACGAGCAGTACTTC

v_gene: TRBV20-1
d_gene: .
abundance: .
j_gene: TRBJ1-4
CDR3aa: CRVQGTNEKLFF
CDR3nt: TGCAGGGTACAGGGAACTAATGAAAAACTGTTTTTT

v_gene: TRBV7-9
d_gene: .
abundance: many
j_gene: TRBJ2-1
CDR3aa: CASSSQGDEQFF
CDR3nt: TGTGCCAGCAGCTCTCAAGGGGATGAGCAGTTCTTC

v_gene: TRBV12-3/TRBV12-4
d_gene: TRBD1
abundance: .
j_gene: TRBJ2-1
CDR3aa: CASGDSSIRGEQFF
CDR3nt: TGTGCCAGCGGGGACAGTTCAATACGGGGTGAGCAGTTCTTC

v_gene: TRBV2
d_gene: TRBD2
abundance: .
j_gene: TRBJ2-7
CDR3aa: CASRREGPYEQYF
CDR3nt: TGTGCCAGCAGGAGGGAGGGGCCCTACGAGCAGTACTTC

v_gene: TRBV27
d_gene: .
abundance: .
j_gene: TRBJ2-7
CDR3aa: CASSSAPEPSSYEQYF
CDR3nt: TGTGCCAGCAGTTCCGCCCCGGAGCCTAGCTCCTACGAGCAGTACTTC

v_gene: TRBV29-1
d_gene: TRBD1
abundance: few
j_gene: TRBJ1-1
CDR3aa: CSVHRGMNTEAFF
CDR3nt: TGCAGCGTTCACAGGGGTATGAACACTGAAGCTTTCTTT

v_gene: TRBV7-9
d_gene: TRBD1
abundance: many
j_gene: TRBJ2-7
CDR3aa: CASSGRDRGYEQYF
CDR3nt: TGTGCCAGCAGCGGCCGGGACAGGGGCTACGAGCAGTACTTC